Reported below is one T cell receptor (beta chain). This receptor's antigen is unknown. Base-call qualities are not available, and no considerably larger clone is one nucleotide away. Using the deep immunoSEQ assay, multiplex PCR amplified TCR CDR3 regions from genomic DNA. Extracted genomic DNA from each cell subset was spread evenly across all wells of several immunoSEQ 96-well plates, with each plate serving as a replicate. Each replicate PCR for unsorted PBMC received roughly 300 ng genomic DNA, equal to 30,000 or so T cell genomes. Ten immunoSEQ deep assay plates were used to sequence unsorted PBMC genomic DNA. The purified libraries were quantified using a Qubit 3.0 fluorometer, sized with a Bioanalyzer 2100, and then quantified again using the KAPA Library Quantification kit. Every immunoSEQ 96-well plate was sequenced on a separate single-read 150-cycle Illumina NextSeq 550 flow cell. In the original analysis: Because the immunoSEQ output included only junctional sequences and no quality scores, the filtering could not be the same as the filtering used for full-length reads. To assign V/J genes and CDR3, sequences were annotated using PyIR, a Python wrapper for IgBLAST v1.9, with IMGT germline references. Reads with weak V/J assignments (E-value above 1e-6), missing CDR3, stop codons, out-of-frame junctions, or ambiguous translated residues were removed. V3J clonotypes were defined by identical inferred V gene, J gene, and CDR3 amino acid sequence. To compute the percentage overlap between repertoires, the number of shared unique clonotypes was divided by the size of the smaller repertoire. RTK rarefaction, the Chao1 estimator, and Recon v2.1 estimates of unobserved clonotypes were used to assess repertoire richness. TCRdb mirrors the immuneACCESS table, restricted to in-frame sequences. Some clones are absent from its copies; in checked studies, under half trace to an unresolved V gene, and the reason for the others is unknown. The V and J calls and clone size were taken over from that table, and D and trimming were inferred from the DNA. The sample has around 480,000 clones on record, about 79% of them singletons. In total, the top ten clones hold approximately 12% of the sample.

These data are taken from a study of shared clonotypes between healthy human individuals (dated by TCRdb to about 2020). In terms of the full investigation: The cohort included three men and two women between 18 and 49 years of age. The study deeply sequenced blood TCR repertoires of five healthy adults to estimate repertoire size and the extent of clonotype sharing between individuals. To increase sequencing depth and limit assay-specific biases, TCR repertoire library preparation and sequencing were carried out by different laboratories using diverse techniques. Each donor's leukapheresis produced roughly between about 0.9 and 9.5 billion PBMCs. The full study reports these points: Pairwise subsampling indicated that sequencing depth was expected to affect the degree of clonotype sharing among donors. The small number of donors limited the genetic and exposure-history diversity represented. Sampling was restricted to blood, and TCR repertoires in tissue are likely to differ from TCR repertoires in blood.

Donors were healthy HIV-negative adults with no recently reported acute infections or vaccinations. Every donor was a Caucasian adult living in Nashville, Tennessee, USA. In the unsorted samples, 90 million to 100 million PBMCs were counted, and genomic DNA was extracted using the QIAamp DNA Blood Mini kit. Blood was collected by leukapheresis, and PBMCs were isolated by Ficoll-Histopaque density gradient centrifugation and then cryopreserved in liquid nitrogen vapor phase. Sequencing was carried out using PBMCs. The clonotype was recovered from a woman aged 40-49 years in good health. Some clones in this sample may be carry-over from other donors' samples.

The DNA reads TGTGCCAGCAGCCGACTGGAGTGGGGGGACACAGATACGCAGTATTTT. It translates to CASSRLEWGDTDTQYF. The sequence links TRBV11-2 to TRBJ2-3; 6 matching bases give a weak D call of TRBD2. V is shortened by 5 bases, J by 2 bases, and the region joining them spans 17 bases. The germline V gene specifies SGHAT as CDR1 and FQNNGV as CDR2. From its cysteine to its phenylalanine, the CDR3 spans 16 amino acids. Kept here is only the CDR3 DNA, which spans 48 bases and is read in frame from base 1.